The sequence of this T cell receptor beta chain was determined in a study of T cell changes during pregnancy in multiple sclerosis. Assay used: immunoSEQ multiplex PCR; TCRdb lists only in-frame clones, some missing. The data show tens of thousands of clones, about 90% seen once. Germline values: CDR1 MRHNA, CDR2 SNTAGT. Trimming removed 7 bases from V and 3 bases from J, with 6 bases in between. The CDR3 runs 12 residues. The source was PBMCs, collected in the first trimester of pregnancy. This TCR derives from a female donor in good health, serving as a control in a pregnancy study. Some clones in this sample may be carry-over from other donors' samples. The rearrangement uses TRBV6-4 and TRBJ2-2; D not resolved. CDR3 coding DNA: TGTGCCAGCAACTCGGACACCGGGGAGCTGTTTTTT. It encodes CASNSDTGELFF.